Presented here are 2 T cell receptor beta chains from one specimen sequenced in a study of blood T cell repertoires in COVID-19. Generated by immunoSEQ multiplex PCR, the TCRdb table keeps only in-frame clones and is missing some. The table includes about 210,000 clones, roughly four fifths detected once. The sample taken for sequencing was peripheral blood. These receptors were obtained from a woman in her thirties or forties with acute or convalescent COVID-19.

This clone was recorded a few times. The V and J genes are TRBV2 and TRBJ1-5, with D unresolved. Germline lookup yields CDR1 SNHLY and CDR2 FYNNEI. The CDR3 has 14 amino acids. V was clipped by 4 bases and J by 1 base, with 8 bases between them. CDR3 residues: CASSVSQSNQPQHF. In nucleotides, the CDR3 is TGTGCCAGCAGTGTTTCACAGAGCAATCAGCCCCAGCATTTT.

The sample holds one count of this clone. The chain employs TRBV10-2 and TRBJ1-5; D is ambiguous. Per the germline V gene, CDR1 is WSHSY and CDR2 is SAAADI. The V end lost 3 bases, the J end lost 7 bases, and 19 bases lay between the germline ends. The CDR3 covers 16 residues. The CDR3 reads CASSDSPRPLGQPQHF. The CDR3 nucleotides read TGCGCCAGCAGTGATAGCCCTAGGCCCTTAGGCCAGCCCCAGCATTTT.